The entry that follows covers one TCR beta chain sequence. The sample comes from a study of blood T cells in healthy people across ages. A J-beta primer mix and a sample-barcoded 5' primer were used in a second PCR of about 6 to 12 cycles. Each CDR3 protein is one row after TCRdb ran MiXCR on the 5' RACE reads. The sample includes over a million distinct CDR3 sequences, 59% of them seen just once. Input material: blood. This clonotype was sampled from a man aged 18 to 29 in good health.

CDR3 sequence reads: CSARQNYEQYF. The CDR3 DNA reads as TGCAGTGCTAGACAGAATTACGAGCAGTACTTC. The chain is built from TRBV20-1 and TRBJ2-7; unclear D gene. Germline-derived CDR1 and CDR2 are DFQATT and SNEGSKA (reference sequence). This CDR3 comprises 11 residues. The V gene lost 2 bases and the J gene lost 4 bases, with 6 bases spanning the gap.